The sequence of this T cell receptor beta chain was determined in a study of blood T cell repertoires in COVID-19. Trimming removed 6 bases at V and 0 bases at J, with 15 bases between. CDR3 size: 17 residues. From germline, CDR1 is MNHNY and CDR2 SVGAGI (reference sequence). Produced via immunoSEQ multiplex PCR; TCRdb's table is partial and in-frame only. The profile covers about 180,000 clones, with about 87% appearing a single time and 9.5% to 15% taken by the ten largest. This clone was observed once. The chain couples TRBV6-6 to TRBJ2-6, with D perhaps TRBD1 or TRBD2 (5 bases each). This TCR derives from a woman aged 70-85 years with COVID-19, enrolled during active disease. Material: peripheral blood. CDR3 sequence reads: CASSRGAPLSGANVLTF. The CDR3 nucleotides read TGTGCCAGCAGCCGAGGGGCACCTCTCTCTGGGGCCAACGTCCTGACTTTC.